One sample yielded the 26 T cell receptor beta chains listed below, sequenced in a study of OX40 agonist ivuxolimab in advanced cancers. Assay used: immunoSEQ multiplex PCR; TCRdb lists only in-frame clones, some missing. The sample shows approximately 54,000 clones, 91% of them seen only once. The source was CD4+ or CD8+ T cells sorted from blood, collected in a trial of the OX40 agonist ivuxolimab. These receptor sequences come from an adult with an advanced solid tumor such as melanoma, head and neck, liver or kidney cancer.

The chain uses TRBV5-1 and TRBJ2-2; 9 bases align to TRBD1. CDR1 and CDR2 from the germline V gene are SGHRS and YFSETQ. V shed 5 bases, J shed 6 bases, and the junction held 8 bases outside the gene matches. The CDR3 consists of 15 residues. As DNA, the CDR3 is TGCGCCAGCAGTACCCCGGGACAGGGCTCCGGGGAGCTGTTTTTT. Its translation is CASSTPGQGSGELFF.

The CDR3 region has the DNA TGCAGCGTTCAGGGCCTCACTGAAGCTTTCTTT. Its protein is CSVQGLTEAFF. The rearrangement links TRBV29-1 to TRBJ1-1; D perhaps matches TRBD1 (5 bases). Germline V lookup: CDR1 SQVTM, CDR2 ANQGSEA. This CDR3 has 11 residues. Trimming took off 5 bases at V and 4 bases at J, with 8 bases between the two ends.

This chain joins TRBV7-2 and TRBJ1-3; the D is unclear. This CDR3 contains 15 residues. Trimming pared 4 bases from V and 4 bases from J, leaving 14 bases between. The germline V gene has CDR1 SGHTA and CDR2 FQGNSA. The CDR3 region has the DNA TGTGCCAGCAGCTCCGACCCGGGCGGGGGAAACACCATATATTTT. Translating gives CASSSDPGGGNTIYF.

The chain carries TRBV7-8 and TRBJ1-1; no reliable D call. Trimming left V 1 base short and J 3 bases short, with 12 bases between. CDR3 length: 15 amino acids. Germline V CDR1 and CDR2: SGHVS, FQNEAQ. DNA for the CDR3: TGTGCCAGCAGCTTAGGCGGTAGAGTCGACACTGAAGCTTTCTTT. Amino acid sequence: CASSLGGRVDTEAFF.

As to this clone: One end of the junction varies from germline; a read error may be responsible. CDR3 nucleotide sequence: TGTGCCAGCAGTTACGCCGGGAACCCTGAAGCTTTCTTT. Translated, it gives CASSYAGNPEAFF. The V gene is TRBV6-5, the J gene TRBJ1-1; D gene uncertain. This CDR3 is built from 13 residues. In germline, CDR1 is MNHEY, CDR2 SVGAGI.

The chain links TRBV6-5 to TRBJ2-5; 7 nucleotides line up with TRBD1. The length of the CDR3 is 15 residues. Germline-derived CDR1 and CDR2 are MNHEY and SVGAGI. V trimming: 0 bases; J trimming: 2 bases; junction bases outside the gene matches: 3. The CDR3: CASSYSGGEQETQYF. The DNA for the CDR3 is TGTGCCAGCAGTTACTCAGGGGGCGAGCAAGAGACCCAGTACTTC.

The V gene is TRBV5-6, the J gene TRBJ2-3; perhaps TRBD2 as D (5 bases). The CDR3 is made up of 15 amino acids. Deletions cut 4 bases from V and 0 bases from J, with 12 bases between. Germline CDR1 and CDR2: SGHDT and YYEEEE. The CDR3 DNA reads as TGTGCCAGCAGCCCGGACTTTTTGAGCACAGATACGCAGTATTTT. Protein sequence: CASSPDFLSTDTQYF.

The gene calls are TRBV28 and TRBJ2-1, with 9 bases aligning to TRBD1. The CDR3 loop spans 16 amino acids. V dropped 2 bases and J dropped 3; count of bases not matched to a gene: 5. The germline gives CDR1 MDHEN, CDR2 SYDVKM. The CDR3 spells CASSLPGQGFYNEQFF. In DNA form, the CDR3 reads TGTGCCAGCAGTTTACCGGGACAGGGTTTCTACAATGAGCAGTTCTTC.

This rearrangement joins TRBV9 to TRBJ2-5; D uncertain. The CDR3 covers 15 residues. CDR1 and CDR2 (germline): SGDLS, YYNGEE. Trimming left V 4 bases short and J 2 bases short, with 15 bases between. CDR3 loop: CASSPWASGQETQYF. The CDR3 nucleotides are TGTGCCAGCAGCCCCTGGGCTAGTGGACAAGAGACCCAGTACTTC.

The chain carries TRBV27 and TRBJ2-3; D gene ambiguous. The CDR3 has 13 amino acids. Trimming stripped 4 bases from V and 8 bases from J, with 13 bases between. Germline values: CDR1 MNHEY, CDR2 SMNVEV (reference sequence). The CDR3 reads CASSWGGSATQYF. The DNA of the CDR3 is TGTGCCAGCAGTTGGGGTGGGTCAGCTACGCAGTATTTT.

The gene calls are TRBV9 and TRBJ2-1; maybe TRBD2 (5 bases). Trimming cost V 3 bases and J 5 bases, with 9 bases left between them. The CDR3 covers 13 residues. Germline CDR1 and CDR2: SGDLS and YYNGEE. The CDR3 DNA follows: TGTGCCAGCAGCGGACGGGAACACAATGAGCAGTTCTTC. Translated: CASSGREHNEQFF.

The chain carries TRBV7-6 and TRBJ2-1, with TRBD2 identical over 9 bases. CDR1 SGHVS and CDR2 FNYEAQ come from the germline V gene. The CDR3 length is 17 residues. J was trimmed by 2 bases and V by 3 bases; bases with no gene match: 8. The CDR3 DNA follows: TGTGCCAGCAGCTTGCCTCTCGTAGCGGGGGCCTACAATGAGCAGTTCTTC. This translates into CASSLPLVAGAYNEQFF. The full variable domain, with the rest looked up from reference TRBV7-6 and TRBJ2-1, is GAGVSQSPRYKVTKRGQDVALRCDPISGHVSLYWYRQALGQGPEFLTYFNYEAQQDKSGLPNDRFSAERPEGSISTLTIQRTEQRDSAMYRCASSLPLVAGAYNEQFFGPGTRLTVL.

This clone was detected once. The rearrangement links TRBV19 to TRBJ1-1, with no clear D. Trimming cost V 1 base and J 0 bases, with 3 bases left between them. Germline loops: CDR1 LNHDA, CDR2 SQIVND (reference sequence). This CDR3 is 13 amino acids long. The CDR3 here is CASSIAVNTEAFF. CDR3 in DNA: TGTGCCAGTAGTATAGCAGTGAACACTGAAGCTTTCTTT.

The V and J genes are TRBV7-3 and TRBJ2-3, with TRBD2 matching over 12 bases. V lost 4 bases to trimming and J lost 2 bases; unmatched junction nucleotides: 4. The CDR3 contains 16 residues. Germline assignment: CDR1 SGHTA and CDR2 FQGTGA. The CDR3 sequence is CASSSGLAGPTDTQYF. CDR3 coding DNA: TGTGCCAGCAGCTCCGGACTAGCGGGGCCCACAGATACGCAGTATTTT.

This clone was picked up one time. The rearrangement links TRBV5-1 to TRBJ2-1; 8 bases line up with TRBD2. The germline V gene encodes CDR1 SGHRS and CDR2 YFSETQ. The CDR3 is 15 amino acids. V gave up 5 bases and J gave up 8 bases; unmatched junction bases: 12. For the CDR3, the DNA is TGCGCCAGCAGTTTTGCGGCCGGGGGGGCGTATGAGCAGTTCTTC. Residues: CASSFAAGGAYEQFF.

This rearrangement joins TRBV9 to TRBJ2-1; tentative D call: TRBD2 (5 bases). In germline, CDR1 is SGDLS, CDR2 YYNGEE. The length of the CDR3 is 15 residues. V was pared by 0 bases and J by 2 bases, with 9 bases between. CDR3 sequence (DNA): TGTGCCAGCAGCGTAGAGAGCGGCACCTACAATGAGCAGTTCTTC. This translates into CASSVESGTYNEQFF.

The chain has TRBV4-2 and TRBJ2-1, with TRBD2 matching over 9 bases. Unmatched junction bases numbered 3, after V lost 4 bases and J lost 2 bases. CDR1 is LGHNA, CDR2 YNFKEQ, per germline. This CDR3 is built from 15 residues. The CDR3 loop is CASSPLAGAYNEQFF. For the CDR3, the DNA is TGTGCCAGCAGCCCCTTAGCGGGAGCCTACAATGAGCAGTTCTTC.

Concerning this clone itself: Other nucleotide sequences in the sample specify the same CDR3. The chain has TRBV7-9 and TRBJ1-5, with a weak D call TRBD1 (6 bases). The CDR3 contains 14 residues. Trimming shortened V by 5 bases and J by 0 bases, and 8 bases separated the two germline ends. The germline V gene has CDR1 SEHNR and CDR2 FQNEAQ (reference sequence). CDR3 DNA sequence: TGTGCCAGCAGCCTGGACAGTAGCAATCAGCCCCAGCATTTT. Protein product: CASSLDSSNQPQHF.

The chain combines TRBV11-1 with TRBJ2-5; D gene ambiguous. Germline-derived CDR1 and CDR2 are SGHAT and FQDESV (reference sequence). Trimming cost V 4 bases and J 2 bases, with 17 bases left between them. CDR3 size: 16 residues. The CDR3 nucleotides read TGTGCCAGCAGCTCTGGCGGCGGTAGACAACAAGAGACCCAGTACTTC. This encodes CASSSGGGRQQETQYF.

The chain links TRBV6-5 to TRBJ1-1, with a tentative D call TRBD1 (5 bases). V was cut by 2 bases and J by 5 bases, with 9 bases left in between. Germline lookup yields CDR1 MNHEY and CDR2 SVGAGI. This CDR3 has 13 residues. The CDR3 region has the DNA TGTGCCAGCAGTTACGGGGCGGGTACTGAAGCTTTCTTT. Translated, it gives CASSYGAGTEAFF.

The chain combines TRBV7-9 with TRBJ1-2; 8 bases map to TRBD1. This CDR3 has 14 residues. The J segment lost 6 bases and the V segment lost 0 bases, leaving 3 bases of the junction unmatched. In germline, CDR1 is SEHNR, CDR2 FQNEAQ (reference sequence). CDR3 nucleotide sequence: TGTGCCAGCAGCTTAGCGGGGACAGGAGATGGCTACACCTTC. Protein product: CASSLAGTGDGYTF.

This chain joins TRBV6-6 and TRBJ1-1; D may be TRBD1 (5 bases). V gave up 4 bases and J gave up 0 bases, with 9 bases separating them. The CDR3 has 14 residues. Germline V CDR1 and CDR2: MNHNY, SVGAGI (reference sequence). The CDR3 sequence: CASSSTAMNTEAFF. The CDR3 DNA reads TGTGCCAGCAGTTCGACAGCCATGAACACTGAAGCTTTCTTT.

This chain connects TRBV9 to TRBJ2-3; no definite D call. Trimming left V 3 bases short and J 2 bases short, with 7 bases between. Per the germline V gene, CDR1 is SGDLS and CDR2 is YYNGEE. This CDR3 has 13 amino acids. CDR3 sequence: CASSEYSTDTQYF. The CDR3, as DNA: TGTGCCAGCAGCGAATACTCCACAGATACGCAGTATTTT. Full variable domain (remainder filled in from reference TRBV9 and TRBJ2-3): DSGVTQTPKHLITATGQRVTLRCSPRSGDLSVYWYQQSLDQGLQFLIQYYNGEERAKGNILERFSAQQFPDLHSELNLSSLELGDSALYFCASSEYSTDTQYFGPGTRLTVL.

The chain employs TRBV4-3 and TRBJ1-2; D remains unclear. V lost 0 bases and J 6 bases, leaving 11 bases between the germline ends. Germline values: CDR1 LGHNA, CDR2 YSLEER. The CDR3 consists of 14 residues. The CDR3 nucleotides are TGCGCCAGCAGCCAAGATGGTACCAGTGATGGCTACACCTTC. Its protein product is CASSQDGTSDGYTF.

The sample holds a few counts of this clone. The V gene is TRBV9, the J gene TRBJ1-1; D ambiguous. The germline V and J ends were trimmed by 0 bases and 1 base, with 4 bases remaining between them. The CDR3 extends over 13 amino acids. Germline CDR1 reads SGDLS; CDR2 reads YYNGEE. The CDR3 spells CASSVDENTEAFF. The CDR3 DNA reads TGTGCCAGCAGCGTAGACGAGAACACTGAAGCTTTCTTT.

The rearrangement uses TRBV9 and TRBJ2-1; 7 bases align to TRBD2. From germline, CDR1 is SGDLS and CDR2 YYNGEE. The CDR3 covers 12 residues. Trimming removed 4 bases from V and 12 bases from J; junction bases left unmatched: 7. CDR3 region: CASSNGLGVQFF. In DNA form, the CDR3 reads TGTGCCAGCAGCAATGGACTAGGCGTGCAGTTCTTC.